Listed below are T cell receptor beta chains from one sample, sequenced in a study of blood T cell repertoires in COVID-19. Some clones are missing from TCRdb's copy, which holds only in-frame ones; the method was immunoSEQ multiplex PCR. The data hold approximately 150,000 clones, with 75% to 90% observed a single time. Input material: peripheral blood. Every receptor here comes from a woman aged 55-70 years with active or convalescent COVID-19. Each CDR3 is given with its conserved first and last residue. Fields, in order: J gene, V gene, clone size, D gene, CDR3 DNA, CDR3 protein. A D gene is named only where the DNA matches it firmly. Clone size appears in some rows only: once, few, many, or a class for an expanded clone.

j_gene: TRBJ1-5
v_gene: TRBV6-6
abundance: NA
d_gene: TRBD1
CDR3nt: TGTGCCAGCAGTGACGGGACAGGCTACGGGGAGCCCCAGCATTTT
CDR3aa: CASSDGTGYGEPQHF

j_gene: TRBJ1-2
v_gene: TRBV5-4
abundance: NA
d_gene: NA
CDR3nt: TGTGCCAGCAGCTCCCCCGGGACACCCTATGGCTACACCTTC
CDR3aa: CASSSPGTPYGYTF

j_gene: TRBJ1-1
v_gene: TRBV11-2
abundance: NA
d_gene: TRBD1
CDR3nt: TGTGCCAGCAGCTCTCAAACTCTAGGGACAGGGGGCTTGAGGGCTTTCTTT
CDR3aa: CASSSQTLGTGGLRAFF

j_gene: TRBJ2-5
v_gene: TRBV3-1/TRBV3-2
abundance: NA
d_gene: NA
CDR3nt: TGTGCCAGCAGCCAAGGCGGTCAGGAGACCCAGTACTTC
CDR3aa: CASSQGGQETQYF

j_gene: TRBJ2-7
v_gene: TRBV10-3
abundance: NA
d_gene: NA
CDR3nt: TGTGCCATCAGTGACGGACAAGCCTACGAGCAGTACTTC
CDR3aa: CAISDGQAYEQYF

j_gene: TRBJ1-3
v_gene: TRBV19
abundance: NA
d_gene: TRBD1
CDR3nt: TGTGCCAGTAGTATAACAGGGGCAATCAACACCATATATTTT
CDR3aa: CASSITGAINTIYF

j_gene: TRBJ2-3
v_gene: TRBV2
abundance: NA
d_gene: TRBD2
CDR3nt: TGTGCCAGCACTTCTACTAGCGCGGCCACAGATACGCAGTATTTT
CDR3aa: CASTSTSAATDTQYF

j_gene: TRBJ1-6
v_gene: TRBV4-3
abundance: NA
d_gene: TRBD1
CDR3nt: TGCGCCAGCAGCCCGCGGACAGGGGTCGGTAATTCACCCCTCCACTTT
CDR3aa: CASSPRTGVGNSPLHF

j_gene: TRBJ2-1
v_gene: TRBV30
abundance: NA
d_gene: NA
CDR3nt: TGTGCCTGGAGTAGGGGGGGGTACAATGAGCAGTTCTTC
CDR3aa: CAWSRGGYNEQFF

j_gene: TRBJ1-6
v_gene: TRBV5-8
abundance: NA
d_gene: TRBD1
CDR3nt: TGTGCCAGCAGCTGGACAGGGGGCCGTAACTCACCCCTCCACTTT
CDR3aa: CASSWTGGRNSPLHF

j_gene: TRBJ1-1
v_gene: TRBV7-9
abundance: NA
d_gene: NA
CDR3nt: TGTGCCAGCAGTATTTCCGGAACAGGGAAAACTGAAGCTTTCTTT
CDR3aa: CASSISGTGKTEAFF

j_gene: TRBJ2-1
v_gene: TRBV5-4
abundance: once
d_gene: NA
CDR3nt: TGTGCCAGCAGCTCGGAACTAGGGCCGAACAATGAGCAGTTCTTC
CDR3aa: CASSSELGPNNEQFF

j_gene: TRBJ2-7
v_gene: TRBV7-2
abundance: NA
d_gene: NA
CDR3nt: TGTGCCAGCAGCTTAGCGAGAGGCAGCGCGAACTACGAGCAGTACTTC
CDR3aa: CASSLARGSANYEQYF

j_gene: TRBJ1-6
v_gene: TRBV4-1
abundance: NA
d_gene: NA
CDR3nt: TGCGCCAGCAGCCAAGATCTTTACGGCGGGGCTCCCCTCCACTTT
CDR3aa: CASSQDLYGGAPLHF

j_gene: TRBJ2-7
v_gene: TRBV23-1
abundance: NA
d_gene: NA
CDR3nt: TGCGCCAGCAGTCAATCGAACAGGGCCGAAGGGGAGCAGTACTTC
CDR3aa: CASSQSNRAEGEQYF

j_gene: TRBJ2-1
v_gene: TRBV19
abundance: NA
d_gene: TRBD2
CDR3nt: TGTGCCAGTAGCGGGGGGGCCCGCAATGAGCAGTTCTTC
CDR3aa: CASSGGARNEQFF

j_gene: TRBJ2-2
v_gene: TRBV11-3
abundance: NA
d_gene: NA
CDR3nt: TGTGCCAGCAGCCAGCCAGGAATCGGGGAGCTGTTTTTT
CDR3aa: CASSQPGIGELFF

j_gene: TRBJ1-2
v_gene: TRBV29-1
abundance: NA
d_gene: NA
CDR3nt: TGCAGCGTTGACCCTGGCCTCAACGGGGAGGTCTACACCTTC
CDR3aa: CSVDPGLNGEVYTF

j_gene: TRBJ2-1
v_gene: TRBV19
abundance: once
d_gene: NA
CDR3nt: TGTGCCAGTAGTATCGGGGGGCTAGCAATTGTGAATGAGCAGTTCTTC
CDR3aa: CASSIGGLAIVNEQFF

j_gene: TRBJ2-1
v_gene: TRBV6-5
abundance: NA
d_gene: NA
CDR3nt: TGTGCCAGCAGCACAGACCAGGGCACGTACAATGAGCAGTTCTTC
CDR3aa: CASSTDQGTYNEQFF